The following is a T cell receptor beta chain sequence with its context. Its antigen is not identified. These data come from a study of cytomegalovirus exposure and HLA in healthy donors. Overall study context: A later analysis reported the same platform for the roughly 120 validation repertoires and the 650 to 750 first-cohort repertoires.

The donors were members of the validation cohort comprising approximately 110 subjects, separate from the roughly 730-subject first cohort. Assay: immunoSEQ multiplex PCR; the TCRdb copy retains only in-frame clones and omits some. This table has a few hundred thousand clones, roughly 88% appearing once. Overall study results and limits: Subsequent analysis of the roughly 120 validation repertoires found a tendency for first-cohort TCR clusters to co-occur. It was approximately 150 TCR beta chains that were listed as cytomegalovirus-associated.

CDR1 and CDR2 (germline): LNHDA, SQIVND (reference sequence). Trimming cost V 6 bases and J 6 bases, with 9 bases left between them. CDR3 size: 12 residues. The receptor was isolated from a woman aged 18-29 years in good health and CMV-seronegative. Sequenced material: PBMCs. J is TRBJ2-1 and V is TRBV19, with D possibly being TRBD1 (6 bases). The CDR3 reads CASSWDINEQFF. For the CDR3, the DNA is TGTGCCAGTAGCTGGGACATCAATGAGCAGTTCTTC.